This TCR beta chain originates from a study of T cell changes during pregnancy in multiple sclerosis. A single count supports this clone. V dropped 5 bases and J dropped 2 bases, with 15 bases sitting between them. CDR1 LNHNV and CDR2 YYDKDF come from the germline V gene (reference sequence). The CDR3 consists of 15 residues. Only in-frame clones appear in the TCRdb table, and some are missing; sequencing was by immunoSEQ multiplex PCR. The sample includes 30,000 to 40,000 clones, 90% to 95% of them seen just once. The receptor comes from a female donor in good health, enrolled as a control in a pregnancy study. The chain has TRBV15 and TRBJ1-1; D gene ambiguous. The sequenced sample was CD4+ T cells from peripheral blood mononuclear cells, obtained in the third trimester of pregnancy. The CDR3 DNA sequence: TGTGCCACCAGCTGGCCCGGGAGCATAAACACTGAAGCTTTCTTT. Amino acid sequence: CATSWPGSINTEAFF.